This T cell receptor beta chain stems from a study of control samples from healthy donors and cancer patients. Method: immunoSEQ multiplex PCR; TCRdb's copy keeps in-frame clones and lacks some. The sample contains hundreds of thousands of clones, about nine tenths of which appear only once. This clonotype originated in a man aged 40-49 years with head and neck cancer. Material: PBMCs.

CDR3 amino acids: CASRTGQGAWEQYF. Written as DNA, the CDR3 is TGTGCCAGTAGAACGGGACAGGGGGCTTGGGAGCAGTACTTC. The chain has TRBV19 and TRBJ2-7, with 12 nucleotides matching TRBD1. V trimming: 6 bases; J trimming: 7 bases; junction bases outside the gene matches: 7. Germline loops: CDR1 LNHDA, CDR2 SQIVND (reference sequence). The CDR3 is made up of 14 amino acids.